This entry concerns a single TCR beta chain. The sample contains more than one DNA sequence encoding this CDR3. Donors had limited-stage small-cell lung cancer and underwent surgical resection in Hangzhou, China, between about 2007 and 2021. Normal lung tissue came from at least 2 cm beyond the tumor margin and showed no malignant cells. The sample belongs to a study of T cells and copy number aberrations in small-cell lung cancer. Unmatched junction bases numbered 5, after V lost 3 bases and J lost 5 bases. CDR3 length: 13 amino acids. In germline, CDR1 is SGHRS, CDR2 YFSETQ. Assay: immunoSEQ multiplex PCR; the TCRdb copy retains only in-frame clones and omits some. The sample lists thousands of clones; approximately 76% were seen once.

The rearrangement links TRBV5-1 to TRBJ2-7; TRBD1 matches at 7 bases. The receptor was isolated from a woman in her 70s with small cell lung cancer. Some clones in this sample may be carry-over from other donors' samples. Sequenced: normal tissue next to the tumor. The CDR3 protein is CASSSGTGDEQYF. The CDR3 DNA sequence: TGCGCCAGCAGCTCCGGAACAGGGGACGAGCAGTACTTC.